The next 14 T cell receptor beta chains were all read from a single sample in a study of T cell repertoires in cytomegalovirus infection. Each CDR3 protein gets one entry after TCRdb re-called the reads with MiXCR. Here the sample spans around 280,000 distinct CDR3 sequences, around 15% being singletons. The sample was PBMCs. Receptors were obtained from a human donor in good health (CMV status not recorded). Some clones in this sample may be carry-over from other donors' samples.

This clonotype was counted ten times or more. The rearrangement uses TRBV7-2 and TRBJ2-1; 8 positions agree with TRBD2. The CDR3 covers 14 residues. V trimming: 5 bases; J trimming: 9 bases; junction bases outside the gene matches: 9. CDR1 and CDR2 from the germline V gene are SGHTA and FQGNSA. CDR3 sequence: CASSPTGTRFEQFF. CDR3 DNA: TGTGCCAGCAGCCCCACCGGGACTAGGTTTGAGCAGTTCTTC.

This chain uses TRBV20-1 with TRBJ2-1; D is undetermined. This CDR3 has 12 residues. V lost 1 base and J 6 bases, leaving 7 bases between the germline ends. The germline CDR1 and CDR2 sequences are DFQATT and SNEGSKA (reference sequence). This CDR3 is CSARVGFNEQFF. The CDR3, as DNA: TGCAGTGCTAGAGTAGGGTTCAATGAGCAGTTCTTC.

This clonotype was picked up many times. J is TRBJ1-5 and V is TRBV7-2; D is unresolved. This CDR3 has 15 amino acids. Germline-derived CDR1 and CDR2 are SGHTA and FQGNSA. The V gene lost 2 bases and the J gene lost 3 bases, with 11 bases spanning the gap. The CDR3 bases are TGTGCCAGCAGCTTAAGGTCGCAGTCCAATCAGCCCCAGCATTTT. This translates into CASSLRSQSNQPQHF.

This clonotype was observed many times. V usage is TRBV7-9 and J usage is TRBJ2-2, with unresolved D. Germline V gives CDR1 SEHNR, CDR2 FQNEAQ (reference sequence). V was trimmed by 1 base and J by 0 bases, leaving 3 bases between them. The CDR3 is made up of 14 amino acids. The CDR3 is CASSLDSNTGELFF. In DNA form, the CDR3 reads TGTGCCAGCAGCTTAGATTCGAACACCGGGGAGCTGTTTTTT.

A few counts support this clonotype. The chain joins TRBV11-2 to TRBJ2-7; 11 bases agree with TRBD2. The CDR3 is 14 residues long. Germline V CDR1 and CDR2: SGHAT, FQNNGV. The junction had 14 bases not matched to a gene; V was cut back by 7 bases and J by 12 bases. The CDR3 spells CASTIRMTSGDLYF. In DNA form, the CDR3 reads TGTGCCAGCACCATACGAATGACTAGCGGGGATCTGTACTTC.

This clonotype was counted at least ten times. The chain has TRBV28 and TRBJ1-5; D ambiguous. Germline V gene lookup returns CDR1 MDHEN and CDR2 SYDVKM. The CDR3 totals 13 residues. V was trimmed by 6 bases and J by 11 bases, leaving 17 bases between them. The DNA of the CDR3 is TGTGCCAGCAGCCCTGACGGGGTGGAGACCCAGCATTTT. It yields the protein CASSPDGVETQHF.

The V call is TRBV7-9, the J call TRBJ1-1; no reliable D call. V lost 8 bases and J lost 6, with 13 bases in between. CDR3 length equals 12 residues. Germline values: CDR1 SEHNR, CDR2 FQNEAQ (reference sequence). The CDR3 loop is CASEALGAEAFF. In DNA, the CDR3 is TGTGCCAGCGAGGCCCTCGGGGCTGAAGCTTTCTTT. The full variable domain, in which reference TRBV7-9 and TRBJ1-1 provide the parts outside the CDR3, is DTGVSQNPRHKITKRGQNVTFRCDPISEHNRLYWYRQTLGQGPEFLTYFQNEAQLEKSRLLSDRFSAERPKGSFSTLEIQRTEQGDSAMYLCASEALGAEAFFGQGTRLTVV.

This clonotype occurred a few times. The V and J genes are TRBV20-1 and TRBJ2-3; 10 nucleotides align to TRBD1. CDR3 length equals 14 residues. Germline assignment: CDR1 DFQATT and CDR2 SNEGSKA (reference sequence). Trimming at V came to 6 bases and at J to 4 bases, leaving 7 bases not matched to a gene. In nucleotides, the CDR3 is TGCAGTGCGACCCGGGACAGGGGATCAGATACGCAGTATTTT. Its translation: CSATRDRGSDTQYF.

This clonotype showed up many times. The genes are TRBV7-2 and TRBJ2-1; the D is unclear. Per the germline V gene, CDR1 is SGHTA and CDR2 is FQGNSA. Trimming left V 4 bases short and J 8 bases short, with 6 bases between. The CDR3 length is 11 residues. The CDR3 bases are TGTGCCAGCAGCTCTCATTATGAGCAGTTCTTC. Encoded protein: CASSSHYEQFF.

The J gene is TRBJ2-3, the V gene TRBV11-2; perhaps TRBD2 as D (5 bases). Germline assignment: CDR1 SGHAT and CDR2 FQNNGV. The V gene lost 5 bases and the J gene lost 4 bases, with 16 bases spanning the gap. There are 15 residues in the CDR3. CDR3 residues: CASSLARSGPDTQYF. Written as DNA, the CDR3 is TGTGCCAGCAGCCTAGCCCGATCTGGCCCAGATACGCAGTATTTT.

This clonotype has more than one count but fewer than ten. The chain uses TRBV5-1 and TRBJ1-1, with D perhaps matching TRBD1 (5 bases). Germline V lookup: CDR1 SGHRS, CDR2 YFSETQ. V was trimmed by 5 bases and J by 0 bases, leaving 14 bases between them. This CDR3 has 15 amino acids. The CDR3 nucleotides read TGCGCCAGCAGGTGGGGGTCAGACCTGAACACTGAAGCTTTCTTT. Translation: CASRWGSDLNTEAFF.

This clonotype was recorded at least ten times. The chain combines TRBV7-9 with TRBJ2-1; 11 nucleotides match TRBD2. This CDR3 spans 15 amino acids. Germline V gives CDR1 SEHNR, CDR2 FQNEAQ (reference sequence). V lost 5 bases and J lost 7; bases outside the gene matches: 7. CDR3: CASSELAGVKNEQFF. The DNA for the CDR3 is TGTGCCAGCAGCGAACTAGCGGGAGTAAAAAATGAGCAGTTCTTC.

The chain recombines TRBV7-6 with TRBJ1-5; unclear D gene. Germline CDR1 and CDR2: SGHVS and FNYEAQ. The CDR3 extends over 14 amino acids. V lost 3 bases and J lost 5, with 11 bases in between. CDR3 sequence: CASSFSNTDQPQHF. The CDR3 region has the DNA TGTGCCAGCAGCTTCTCTAACACGGATCAGCCCCAGCATTTT.

This clonotype was seen repeatedly, ten times or more. The CDR3 DNA is TGTGCCAGCAGCTCTAGCGGTACCAGCTCCTACGAGCAGTACTTC. The encoded protein is CASSSSGTSSYEQYF. The chain recombines TRBV7-2 with TRBJ2-7, with TRBD2 identical over 7 bases. The CDR3 sequence is 15 residues long. Germline trimming cut 4 bases from V and 0 bases from J; bases unmatched to any gene: 6. Germline V CDR1 and CDR2: SGHTA, FQGNSA.